What follows are 15 T cell receptor beta chains derived from one specimen sequenced in a study of PD-1 blockade in mismatch repair-deficient tumors. Clones were read by immunoSEQ multiplex PCR, and TCRdb kept only the in-frame ones, dropping some. The data hold some 100,000 clones, with over 75% observed a single time. The source material was peripheral blood, sampled approximately 35 weeks after starting pembrolizumab. Receptors were obtained from an adult with mismatch repair-deficient cancer.

The CDR3 sequence: CASSYSSGGSYNEQFF. The DNA of the CDR3 is TGTGCCAGCAGTTACTCTAGCGGAGGCTCCTACAATGAGCAGTTCTTC. J is TRBJ2-1 and V is TRBV6-5; D might be TRBD2 (6 bases). The CDR3 extends over 16 amino acids. Germline-derived CDR1 and CDR2 are MNHEY and SVGAGI. The V end was cut by 0 bases, the J end by 0 bases, with 9 bases between.

The V gene is TRBV7-3, the J gene TRBJ2-1, with D perhaps TRBD1 (5 bases). Deletions cut 9 bases from V and 3 bases from J, with 15 bases between. CDR1 is SGHTA and CDR2 is FQGTGA in the germline V gene. CDR3 length: 14 residues. CDR3 protein: CASGRGGDYNEQFF. CDR3 bases: TGTGCCAGTGGTAGGGGCGGAGACTACAATGAGCAGTTCTTC.

This chain links TRBV7-3 with TRBJ2-2, with 7 bases aligning to TRBD1. V lost 4 bases and J lost 5; bases outside the gene matches: 4. The CDR3 consists of 14 residues. Germline CDR1 reads SGHTA; CDR2 reads FQGTGA. CDR3 loop: CASSSDRATGELFF. The CDR3 DNA sequence: TGTGCCAGCAGCTCCGACAGGGCTACCGGGGAGCTGTTTTTT.

The chain links TRBV21-1 to TRBJ2-7; TRBD2, as called in the table, went unchecked against the DNA. TRBV21-1 is marked as a pseudogene. CDR3 length equals 18 residues. The CDR3 loop is CASSKAFIRDSFRHEQYF. The CDR3, as DNA: TGTGCCAGCAGCAAAGCTTTCATCCGGGACTCCTTCCGACACGAGCAGTACTTC.

The chain uses TRBV18 and TRBJ2-7; TRBD1 agrees at 7 bases. With 6 bases clipped from V and 0 bases from J, the junction kept 8 bases outside the gene matches. The CDR3 runs 15 residues. From germline, CDR1 is KGHSH and CDR2 LQKENI. CDR3 DNA sequence: TGTGCCAGCTCCCCGGGACAGCTTATCTCCTACGAGCAGTACTTC. It is translated as CASSPGQLISYEQYF.

V and J are TRBV7-2 and TRBJ1-2, with D unclear. Per the germline V gene, CDR1 is SGHTA and CDR2 is FQGNSA. The ends were cut back, 1 base at V and 8 bases at J, with 11 bases in the middle. The CDR3 contains 13 residues. The chain's CDR3 is CASSLVALGGYTF. The CDR3 region has the DNA TGTGCCAGCAGCTTAGTGGCCCTGGGAGGCTACACCTTC.

This chain links TRBV5-1 with TRBJ2-1; D is uncertain. Germline assignment: CDR1 SGHRS and CDR2 YFSETQ. The ends were cut back, 2 bases at V and 6 bases at J, with 15 bases in the middle. This CDR3 region has 15 residues. The CDR3 coding sequence is TGCGCCAGCAGCTTAGGGCAGTATCAAGGCAATGAGCAGTTCTTC. Translating it yields CASSLGQYQGNEQFF.

V and J are TRBV5-6 and TRBJ2-1, with 8 bases identical to TRBD2. V gave up 6 bases and J gave up 5 bases; unmatched junction bases: 10. This CDR3 region has 15 residues. CDR1 SGHDT and CDR2 YYEEEE come from the germline V gene. The CDR3: CASNLLGREDNEQFF. The CDR3 nucleotides read TGTGCCAGCAATCTACTTGGGCGGGAGGACAATGAGCAGTTCTTC.

The chain uses TRBV5-1 and TRBJ2-1, with 15 bases matching TRBD2. The CDR3 is 16 amino acids. V shed 4 bases, J shed 4 bases, and the junction held 3 bases outside the gene matches. The germline gives CDR1 SGHRS, CDR2 YFSETQ. The CDR3 here is CASSGGLAGGYNEQFF. In DNA, the CDR3 is TGCGCCAGCAGCGGGGGACTAGCGGGAGGTTACAATGAGCAGTTCTTC.

The chain couples TRBV27 to TRBJ2-7, with TRBD1 matching over 7 bases. The germline V gene has CDR1 MNHEY and CDR2 SMNVEV (reference sequence). J gave up 6 bases and V 2 bases, and 10 bases lay outside the gene matches. The CDR3 spans 15 residues. This CDR3 reads CASSLRPPTGTEQYF. DNA for the CDR3: TGTGCCAGCAGTTTACGCCCCCCGACAGGGACCGAGCAGTACTTC.

The V and J genes are TRBV30 and TRBJ2-3, with 8 positions matching TRBD1. CDR1 and CDR2 (germline): GTSNPN, SVGIG (reference sequence). The length of the CDR3 is 14 residues. Unmatched junction bases numbered 4, after V lost 5 bases and J lost 0 bases. DNA of the CDR3: TGTGCCTGGGAGGGACAGGAGAGCACAGATACGCAGTATTTT. The encoded protein is CAWEGQESTDTQYF.

CDR3 DNA: TGCAGCGTCAGACCACTAGCGGGCTCCTACAATGAGCAGTTCTTC. Translation: CSVRPLAGSYNEQFF. This chain connects TRBV29-1 to TRBJ2-1, with TRBD2 identical over 9 bases. The germline V gene encodes CDR1 SQVTM and CDR2 ANQGSEA. The CDR3 sequence is 15 residues long. Trimming took 6 bases from V and 0 from J; bases not matched to a gene: 6.

CDR3 in DNA: TGCAGGGAAACCAATGAGCAGTTCTTC. Amino acid sequence: CRETNEQFF. The genes are TRBV20-1 and TRBJ2-1; no clear D gene. CDR3 size: 9 residues. Germline V gene sequence: CDR1 DFQATT, CDR2 SNEGSKA (reference sequence).

The V gene is TRBV2, the J gene TRBJ2-4; no reliable D call. V lost 5 bases and J 8 bases, leaving 13 bases between the germline ends. This CDR3 contains 13 residues. CDR1 and CDR2 (germline): SNHLY, FYNNEI. This CDR3 is CASSQDPKDIQYF. In DNA form, the CDR3 reads TGTGCCAGCAGTCAGGACCCGAAGGACATTCAGTACTTC.

This clone occurred once. The chain is built from TRBV7-3 and TRBJ2-5; the match to TRBD2 covers 12 bases. Germline CDR1 is SGHTA and CDR2 is FQGTGA. Trimming at V came to 4 bases and at J to 4 bases, leaving 4 bases not matched to a gene. This CDR3 comprises 15 residues. DNA of the CDR3: TGTGCCAGCAGCTCAGGACTAGCGGGAACAGAGACCCAGTACTTC. The encoded protein is CASSSGLAGTETQYF.